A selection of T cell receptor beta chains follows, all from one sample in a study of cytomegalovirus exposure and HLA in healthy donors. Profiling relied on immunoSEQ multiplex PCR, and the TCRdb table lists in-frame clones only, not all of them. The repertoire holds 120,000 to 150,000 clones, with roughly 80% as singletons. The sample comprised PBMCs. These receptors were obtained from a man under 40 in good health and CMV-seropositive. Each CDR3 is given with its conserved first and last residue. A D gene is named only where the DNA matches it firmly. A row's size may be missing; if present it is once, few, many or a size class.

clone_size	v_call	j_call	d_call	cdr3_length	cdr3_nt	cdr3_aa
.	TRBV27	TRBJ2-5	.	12	TGTGCCAGCCCTCGCCAGGGGAAGACCCAGTACTTC	CASPRQGKTQYF
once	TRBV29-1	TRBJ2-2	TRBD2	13	TGCAGCGTTGGCGGGGGGGAGGCCGGGGAGCTGTTTTTT	CSVGGGEAGELFF
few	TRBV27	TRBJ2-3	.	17	TGTGCCAGCAGTTTAATCGGTCGGGGGGCCTTCACAGATACGCAGTATTTT	CASSLIGRGAFTDTQYF
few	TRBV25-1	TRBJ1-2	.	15	TGTGCCAGCAGTGAACAGGGTAGGAGCAAGTGGGGCTACACCTTC	CASSEQGRSKWGYTF
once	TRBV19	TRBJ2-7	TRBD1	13	TGTGCCAGTAGTACGGGACAGACCTACGAGCAGTACTTC	CASSTGQTYEQYF
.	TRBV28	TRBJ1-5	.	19	TGTGCCAGCAGAGGGTGGCGGGCTTGGGGACAATATAGCAATCAGCCCCAGCATTTT	CASRGWRAWGQYSNQPQHF
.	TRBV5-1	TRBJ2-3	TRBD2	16	TGCGCCAGCACCTCAAAAGCGGGAGTGTTCACAGATACGCAGTATTTT	CASTSKAGVFTDTQYF
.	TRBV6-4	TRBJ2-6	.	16	TGTGCCAGGGCCGACAGGTTGCCCTCTGGGGCCAACGTCCTGACTTTC	CARADRLPSGANVLTF
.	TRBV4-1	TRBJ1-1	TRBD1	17	TGCGCCAGCAGCCAAGTATTCGAGGGGGCGGCCGACACTGAAGCTTTCTTT	CASSQVFEGAADTEAFF
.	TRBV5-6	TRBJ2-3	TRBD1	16	TGTGCCAGCAGCTTGGTTCCAGGGGGCTTCACAGATACGCAGTATTTT	CASSLVPGGFTDTQYF
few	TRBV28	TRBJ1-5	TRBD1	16	TGTGCCAGCAGTTTATCCGGGACAGGGGGTAATCAGCCCCAGCATTTT	CASSLSGTGGNQPQHF
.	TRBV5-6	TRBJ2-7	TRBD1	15	TGTGCCAGCAGCTTGGAGGGACAGGGTACCTACGAGCAGTACTTC	CASSLEGQGTYEQYF
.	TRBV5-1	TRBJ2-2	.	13	TGCGCCAGCAGCCTACAGGGCACCGGGGAGCTGTTTTTT	CASSLQGTGELFF
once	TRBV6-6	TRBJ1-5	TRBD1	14	TGTGCCAGCAGTACAGGGGGCCGCAATCAGCCCCAGCATTTT	CASSTGGRNQPQHF
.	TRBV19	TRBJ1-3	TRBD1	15	TGTGCCATCACCAGGGGGTACGGCTCTGGAAACACCATATATTTT	CAITRGYGSGNTIYF
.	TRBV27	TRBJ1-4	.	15	TGTGCCAGCAGTTACACAGGGAGCCCTAATGAAAAACTGTTTTTT	CASSYTGSPNEKLFF
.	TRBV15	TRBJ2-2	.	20	TGTGCCACCAGCTCTCAATCGATCCTTTACAGGGGGGGGAACACCGGGGAGCTGTTTTTT	CATSSQSILYRGGNTGELFF
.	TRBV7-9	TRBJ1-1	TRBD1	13	TGTGCCAGCAGCTTCCAGGGGGCCACTGAAGCTTTCTTT	CASSFQGATEAFF
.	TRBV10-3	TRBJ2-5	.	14	TGTGCCATCAGTGGACGGACAGACCAAGAGACCCAGTACTTC	CAISGRTDQETQYF
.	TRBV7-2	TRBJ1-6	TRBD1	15	TGTGCCAGCAGCGCGACAGGGGATGGTAATTCACCCCTCCACTTT	CASSATGDGNSPLHF
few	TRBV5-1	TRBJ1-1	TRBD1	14	TGCGCCAGCAGTTACGGACAGGCGAACACTGAAGCTTTCTTT	CASSYGQANTEAFF
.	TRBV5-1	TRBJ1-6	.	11	TGCGCCAGCAGCTTGAACAGGCCGCTCCACTTT	CASSLNRPLHF
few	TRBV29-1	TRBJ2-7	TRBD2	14	TGCAGCGTTGACGAAATGAGCGGGAGGAACGAGCAGTACTTC	CSVDEMSGRNEQYF
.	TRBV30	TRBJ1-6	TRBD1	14	TGTGCCTGGAATGGACAGGGGCTGAATTCACCCCTCCACTTT	CAWNGQGLNSPLHF
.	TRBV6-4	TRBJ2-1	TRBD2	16	TGTGCCAGCAGTGCCCTAGCGGGAGGGTCATACAATGAGCAGTTCTTC	CASSALAGGSYNEQFF
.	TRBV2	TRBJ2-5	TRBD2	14	TGTGCCAGCAGTCTAGCGGGGGGCCAAGAGACCCAGTACTTC	CASSLAGGQETQYF
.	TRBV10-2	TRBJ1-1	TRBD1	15	TGCGCCAGCAGTGGGTCTGGAGGGGGCCTCACTGAAGCTTTCTTT	CASSGSGGGLTEAFF
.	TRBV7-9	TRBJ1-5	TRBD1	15	TGTGCCAGCAGCTCCGGGACAGGGGTCAATCAGCCCCAGCATTTT	CASSSGTGVNQPQHF
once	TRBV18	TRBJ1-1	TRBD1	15	TGTGCCAGCTCAACAGGGGTTGGTGTGAACACTGAAGCTTTCTTT	CASSTGVGVNTEAFF
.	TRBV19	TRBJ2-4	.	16	TGTGCCAGTAGTGAACCTAGCGACCTAGCCAAAAACATTCAGTACTTC	CASSEPSDLAKNIQYF
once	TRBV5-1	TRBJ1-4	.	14	TGCGCCAGCAGCGCGACAGCTTCTAATGAAAAACTGTTTTTT	CASSATASNEKLFF
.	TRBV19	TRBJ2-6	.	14	TGTGCCAGTAGTTTCAGATCTGGGGCCAACGGCCTGACTTTC	CASSFRSGANGLTF
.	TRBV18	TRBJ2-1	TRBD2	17	TGTGCCAGCTCACCACCGGGGAGACTAGCGGGAGAAAATGAGCAGTTCTTC	CASSPPGRLAGENEQFF
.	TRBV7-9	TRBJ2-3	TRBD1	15	TGTGCCAGCGGCAGACCGGGACAGAGCACAGATACGCAGTATTTT	CASGRPGQSTDTQYF
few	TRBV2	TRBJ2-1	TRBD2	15	TGTGCCAGCAGTGAAGAACTAGCGGGACACAATGAGCAGTTCTTC	CASSEELAGHNEQFF
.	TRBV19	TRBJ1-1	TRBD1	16	TGTGCCAGTAGTCCGGACAGGGGGTCAAAGAACACTGAAGCTTTCTTT	CASSPDRGSKNTEAFF
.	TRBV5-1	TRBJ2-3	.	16	TGCGCCAGCAGCTTGGGTGCAGGGATGAACACAGATACGCAGTATTTT	CASSLGAGMNTDTQYF
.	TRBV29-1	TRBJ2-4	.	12	TGCAGCACAAGGGGAGGAACTGACATTCAGTACTTC	CSTRGGTDIQYF
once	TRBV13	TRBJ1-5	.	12	TGTGCCAGCAGCTTCCGTAATCAGCCCCAGCATTTT	CASSFRNQPQHF
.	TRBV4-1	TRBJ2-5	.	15	TGCGCCAGCAGCCCGACCGTGGCGGTCCAAGAGACCCAGTACTTC	CASSPTVAVQETQYF
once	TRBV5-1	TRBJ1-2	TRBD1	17	TGCGCCAGCAGCTTAAGGGACAGGGTGTCCCTTAACTATGGCTACACCTTC	CASSLRDRVSLNYGYTF
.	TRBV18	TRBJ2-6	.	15	TGTGCCAGCTCCACCGGTGTGACTGGGGCCAACGTCCTGACTTTC	CASSTGVTGANVLTF
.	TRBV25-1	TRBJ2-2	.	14	TGTGCCAGCAGTGTAGACAGGAACACCGGGGAGCTGTTTTTT	CASSVDRNTGELFF
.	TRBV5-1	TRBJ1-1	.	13	TGCGCCAGCAGCTTGCTAGGGAACACTGAAGCTTTCTTT	CASSLLGNTEAFF
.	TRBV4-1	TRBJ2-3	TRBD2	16	TGCGCCAGCAGCCAAGAGGGCGGGGGGGCCACGGATACGCAGTATTTT	CASSQEGGGATDTQYF
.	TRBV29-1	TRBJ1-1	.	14	TGCAGCGGGGGAGAACGAGGACTGAACACTGAAGCTTTCTTT	CSGGERGLNTEAFF
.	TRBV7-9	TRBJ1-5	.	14	TGTGCCAGCAGCTTTGACAGTTCCAATCAGCCCCAGCATTTT	CASSFDSSNQPQHF
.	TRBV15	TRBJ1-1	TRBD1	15	TGTGCCACCAGCAGAATTGGACAGGGTAACACTGAAGCTTTCTTT	CATSRIGQGNTEAFF
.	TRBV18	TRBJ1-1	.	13	TGTGCCAGCTCACCTCAGTGGAACACTGAAGCTTTCTTT	CASSPQWNTEAFF
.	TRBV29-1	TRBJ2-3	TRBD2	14	TGCAGCGCCCGACTAGCGGGAGGTATAGATACGCAGTATTTT	CSARLAGGIDTQYF
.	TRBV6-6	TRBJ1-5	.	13	TGTGCCAGCAGTCCCGAGCCAAATCAGCCCCAGCATTTT	CASSPEPNQPQHF
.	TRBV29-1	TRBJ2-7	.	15	TGCAGCGTTGAAGGACTCACGGGACATACCTACGAGCAGTACTTC	CSVEGLTGHTYEQYF
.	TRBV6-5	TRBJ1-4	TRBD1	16	TGTGCCAGCAGTTTGACAGGGTCCGGTACTAATGAAAAACTGTTTTTT	CASSLTGSGTNEKLFF
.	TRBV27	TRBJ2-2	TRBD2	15	TGTGCCAGCAGTTTGTCGGCGGGAGTTCCCGGGGAGCTGTTTTTT	CASSLSAGVPGELFF
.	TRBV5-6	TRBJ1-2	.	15	TGTGCCAGCAGCCCATCCGTAGGAGGGTTCTATGGCTACACCTTC	CASSPSVGGFYGYTF
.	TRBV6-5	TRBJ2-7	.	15	TGTGCCAGCAGTTACTCTTCGGGAGCTGTGTACGAGCAGTACTTC	CASSYSSGAVYEQYF
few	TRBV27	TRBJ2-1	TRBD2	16	TGTGCCAGCAGCCCGACTAGCCAGAGGTCCTACAATGAGCAGTTCTTC	CASSPTSQRSYNEQFF
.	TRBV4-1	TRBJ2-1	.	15	TGCGCCAGCAGCCAAGATCCTAGCGAATACAATGAGCAGTTCTTC	CASSQDPSEYNEQFF
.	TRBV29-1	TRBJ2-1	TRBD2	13	TGCAGCGTTGAAGACGGACTAGTCAATGAGCAGTTCTTC	CSVEDGLVNEQFF